Listed below are T cell receptor beta chains from one sample, sequenced in a study of shared T cell receptors in the human thymus. TCRdb's copy holds only in-frame clones and misses some; the assay was immunoSEQ multiplex PCR. The repertoire holds about 730,000 clones, with 70% to 90% as singletons. A further study also used this sample, focusing on human thymus T cells.

Sequencing input: thymocytes. The receptor set was obtained from a girl under three years old with a congenital heart defect. Both conserved end residues are part of each CDR3. The D gene is left open where the match is weak. Some rows mark clone size as missing; the rest say once, few, many or name a class of expanded clone.

DNA	CDR3	size	V	J	D
TGCGCCAGCAGCCAAGAAAGTTCTCGGGGGGGGAGCTCCTACGAGCAGTACTTC	CASSQESSRGGSSYEQYF	once	TRBV4-3	TRBJ2-7	TRBD2
TGCAGCCCACTTAACACCGGGGAGCTGTTTTTT	CSPLNTGELFF	NA	TRBV20-1	TRBJ2-2	NA
TGTGCCAGCAGCGTAGGGAGCGGGGGACTCTACGAGCAGTACTTC	CASSVGSGGLYEQYF	NA	TRBV7-2	TRBJ2-7	TRBD2
TGTGCCAGCAGCCGCACTTATGCAGGGCAAGGCTACACCTTC	CASSRTYAGQGYTF	once	TRBV7-9	TRBJ1-2	NA
TGCAGCGTTGAAGGTTGGAGGTCCTACAATGAGCAGTTCTTC	CSVEGWRSYNEQFF	once	TRBV29-1	TRBJ2-1	NA
TGCGCCAGCAGTTGGACAGACCAAGAGACCCAGTACTTC	CASSWTDQETQYF	NA	TRBV5-1	TRBJ2-5	NA
TGCGCCAGCAGCCAAGAGTTCAGGACTAGTGCTCAAGAGACCCAGTACTTC	CASSQEFRTSAQETQYF	NA	TRBV4-3	TRBJ2-5	TRBD2
TGCGCCAGCAGCGCCACCTACCCGGGGGGCGGAAACAATGAGCAGTTCTTC	CASSATYPGGGNNEQFF	NA	TRBV5-1	TRBJ2-1	NA
TGCGCCAGCAGCTTGGTGGGTTCGGGAGACTATGGCTACACCTTC	CASSLVGSGDYGYTF	NA	TRBV5-1	TRBJ1-2	NA
TGTGCCAGCAGCACCCAGGACAGTAATTCACCCCTCCACTTT	CASSTQDSNSPLHF	NA	TRBV9	TRBJ1-6	NA
TGTGCCAGCAGTGAAGTAGGAGGGGAGGCCTACGAGCAGTACTTC	CASSEVGGEAYEQYF	NA	TRBV2	TRBJ2-7	NA
TGTGCCAGCAGTTCATACATCGGGACAGAAGAGACCCAGTACTTC	CASSSYIGTEETQYF	NA	TRBV7-9	TRBJ2-5	TRBD1
TGTGCCATCAGAGCCGAGGGACAGGGGGGCAATCAGCCCCAGCATTTT	CAIRAEGQGGNQPQHF	NA	TRBV10-3	TRBJ1-5	TRBD1
TGCGCCAGCAGGGGAGGGGAGAATTCACCCCTCCACTTT	CASRGGENSPLHF	NA	TRBV5-1	TRBJ1-6	NA
TGTGCCAGCAGTTGGGGACTAGCGGGGCTCTACGAGCAGTACTTC	CASSWGLAGLYEQYF	few	TRBV2	TRBJ2-7	TRBD2
TGCGCCAGCAGCATAGGGACAGCCTACGAGCAGTACTTC	CASSIGTAYEQYF	NA	TRBV4-1	TRBJ2-7	TRBD1
TGTGCCAGCAGCTTAGGCGACGGGGGTCGGGGTGGCTACACCTTC	CASSLGDGGRGGYTF	once	TRBV7-6	TRBJ1-2	NA
TGTGCCAGCAGCCAAGTGAGGAGGGGAGGAAGCAATCAGCCCCAGCATTTT	CASSQVRRGGSNQPQHF	NA	TRBV4-2	TRBJ1-5	NA
TGTGCCAGCAGAGATCCAGGGAGGGAGAACAATGAGCAGTTCTTC	CASRDPGRENNEQFF	NA	TRBV28	TRBJ2-1	TRBD2
TGTGCCAGTAGGAATCGGGGTCGAACTAATGAAAAACTGTTTTTT	CASRNRGRTNEKLFF	NA	TRBV19	TRBJ1-4	NA